This passage covers 21 T cell receptor beta chains from one sample sequenced in a study of control samples from healthy donors and cancer patients. The method was immunoSEQ multiplex PCR; TCRdb's version includes in-frame clones alone and lacks a portion of them. Of a few thousand clones in the sample, 70% to 85% were seen once. The sample taken for sequencing was formalin-fixed, paraffin-embedded tissue. The receptor source for this set is a female donor with melanoma.

The rearrangement joins TRBV9 to TRBJ2-1, with TRBD1 as a possible D gene (5 bases). There are 12 residues in the CDR3. V dropped 2 bases and J dropped 6 bases, with 6 bases sitting between them. CDR1 is SGDLS and CDR2 is YYNGEE in the germline V gene. CDR3 in DNA: TGTGCCAGCAGCGTCAGGGCCAATGAGCAGTTCTTC. This encodes CASSVRANEQFF.

The V gene is TRBV14, the J gene TRBJ1-1; no clear D gene. V was trimmed by 0 bases and J by 8 bases, leaving 13 bases between them. Germline CDR1 reads SGHDN; CDR2 reads FVKESK. The CDR3 covers 14 residues. CDR3 coding DNA: TGTGCCAGCAGCCAAGATCAGTGGAGGTCGGAAGCTTTCTTT. Translating it yields CASSQDQWRSEAFF.

This clone was observed a handful of times. This chain links TRBV6-6 with TRBJ2-3; 7 nucleotides align to TRBD2. After removal of 2 bases from V and 1 base from J, the junction contained 6 bases not matched to a gene. The length of the CDR3 is 16 residues. CDR1 and CDR2 (germline): MNHNY, SVGAGI (reference sequence). The CDR3 sequence: CASSYIWGRGTDTQYF. The CDR3 bases are TGTGCCAGCAGTTACATTTGGGGGAGGGGCACAGATACGCAGTATTTT.

V and J are TRBV27 and TRBJ2-7; D gene uncertain. V was cut by 2 bases and J by 3 bases, with 11 bases left in between. CDR1 and CDR2 (germline): MNHEY, SMNVEV (reference sequence). This CDR3 is 14 amino acids long. CDR3: CASSLSSSLYEQYF. The CDR3 DNA follows: TGTGCCAGCAGTTTAAGTAGCTCACTCTACGAGCAGTACTTC.

This clone has more than one count but fewer than ten. This rearrangement joins TRBV4-3 to TRBJ2-1; D is undetermined. Trimming cost V 0 bases and J 4 bases, with 4 bases left between them. Germline V gene data show CDR1 as LGHNA and CDR2 as YSLEER. The CDR3 is 13 residues long. The CDR3 sequence is CASSQDWYNEQFF. The CDR3 nucleotides read TGCGCCAGCAGCCAAGATTGGTACAATGAGCAGTTCTTC.

V and J are TRBV30 and TRBJ2-7; D gene unclear. The V gene lost 5 bases and the J gene lost 0 bases, with 5 bases spanning the gap. The germline V gene encodes CDR1 GTSNPN and CDR2 SVGIG (reference sequence). The CDR3 consists of 11 residues. CDR3 in amino acids: CAWQISYEQYF. CDR3 coding DNA: TGTGCCTGGCAGATCTCCTACGAGCAGTACTTC.

This clone was recorded a few times. This same CDR3 is encoded by further DNA sequences in the sample. V and J are TRBV28 and TRBJ2-1; TRBD2 is a possible D gene (5 bases). Germline V gene sequence: CDR1 MDHEN, CDR2 SYDVKM. The V end was cut by 6 bases, the J end by 6 bases, with 15 bases between. The CDR3 totals 14 residues. This chain's CDR3 is CASSLTRAGNEQFF. CDR3 nucleotide sequence: TGTGCCAGCAGCTTAACCCGTGCGGGCAATGAGCAGTTCTTC.

This rearrangement joins TRBV30 to TRBJ1-2; the D gene is possibly TRBD1 (6 bases). V dropped 0 bases and J dropped 0 bases, with 32 bases sitting between them. The CDR3 has 22 residues. CDR1 GTSNPN and CDR2 SVGIG come from the germline V gene (reference sequence). The CDR3 DNA is TGTGCCTGGAGTGTACGAAGGGTCGGGGGGCGACCCCCCCCTGGAGCTAACTATGGCTACACCTTC. Translated, it gives CAWSVRRVGGRPPPGANYGYTF.

Only a few counts were recorded for this clone. The gene calls are TRBV19 and TRBJ1-2; D call uncertain. Trimming removed 3 bases from V and 0 bases from J, with 11 bases in between. CDR3 size: 15 residues. Looked up from germline, CDR1 is LNHDA and CDR2 is SQIVND (reference sequence). In nucleotides, the CDR3 is TGTGCCAGTAGTATCGTGGGGAGAACTAACTATGGCTACACCTTC. Protein sequence: CASSIVGRTNYGYTF.

The chain joins TRBV28 to TRBJ2-7; 9 bases are a match to TRBD2. Germline trimming cut 1 base from V and 6 bases from J; bases unmatched to any gene: 10. Germline CDR1 reads MDHEN; CDR2 reads SYDVKM. CDR3 length equals 16 residues. The CDR3 here is CASSLLPSGVLLEQYF. The CDR3 region has the DNA TGTGCCAGCAGTTTATTGCCTAGCGGGGTCCTACTCGAGCAGTACTTC.

J is TRBJ2-2 and V is TRBV11-2; no clear D. There are 10 residues in the CDR3. Trimming took off 10 bases at V and 3 bases at J, with 3 bases between the two ends. Germline CDR1 reads SGHAT; CDR2 reads FQNNGV. Written as DNA, the CDR3 is TGTGCCACCTACACCGGGGAGCTGTTTTTT. As protein: CATYTGELFF.

The V call is TRBV5-6, the J call TRBJ2-1; no firm D call. The V gene lost 2 bases and the J gene lost 9 bases, with 9 bases spanning the gap. The germline V gene has CDR1 SGHDT and CDR2 YYEEEE. The CDR3 is 12 amino acids. CDR3: CASSFGIGEQFF. CDR3 in DNA: TGTGCCAGCAGCTTTGGTATCGGTGAGCAGTTCTTC. The variable domain in full, with the rest retrieved from reference TRBV5-6 and TRBJ2-1, is DAGVTQSPTHLIKTRGQQVTLRCSPKSGHDTVSWYQQALGQGPQFIFQYYEEEERQRGNFPDRFSGHQFPNYSSELNVNALLLGDSALYLCASSFGIGEQFFGPGTRLTVL.

The chain joins TRBV7-6 to TRBJ2-6; tentatively, D is TRBD2 (5 bases). The V end lost 4 bases, the J end lost 2 bases, and 18 bases lay between the germline ends. Germline V lookup: CDR1 SGHVS, CDR2 FNYEAQ. The CDR3 contains 18 residues. The CDR3 bases are TGTGCCAGCAGCTCCCCGAGCTGGCGGGTTCCTGGGGCCAACGTCCTGACTTTC. It yields the protein CASSSPSWRVPGANVLTF.

This chain joins TRBV6-5 and TRBJ1-1; perhaps TRBD1 as D (6 bases). The CDR3 contains 14 residues. Germline V gives CDR1 MNHEY, CDR2 SVGAGI. The germline V and J ends were trimmed by 4 bases and 5 bases, with 14 bases remaining between them. This CDR3 reads CASSLLGGETEAFF. The CDR3 DNA sequence: TGTGCCAGCAGTTTATTAGGGGGTGAAACTGAAGCTTTCTTT.

The V gene is TRBV18, the J gene TRBJ1-1; D is uncertain. This CDR3 spans 12 amino acids. Between the trimmed V and J ends, which lost 2 bases and 10 bases, there was a span of 11 bases. CDR1 is KGHSH, CDR2 LQKENI, per germline. Here the CDR3 DNA reads TGTGCCAGCTCACCAGGTGCTGTCGTAGCTTTCTTT. Translation: CASSPGAVVAFF.

V gene TRBV2 combines with J gene TRBJ1-5; D may be TRBD1 (6 bases). Trimming pared 8 bases from V and 9 bases from J, leaving 14 bases between. The CDR3 covers 12 residues. The germline V gene encodes CDR1 SNHLY and CDR2 FYNNEI. The CDR3 loop reads CASGDTIRPQHF. CDR3 sequence (DNA): TGTGCCAGCGGGGACACCATCCGGCCCCAGCATTTT.

This chain links TRBV29-1 with TRBJ1-2; unclear D gene. CDR3 length equals 13 residues. Germline lookup yields CDR1 SQVTM and CDR2 ANQGSEA. Trimming took 5 bases from V and 0 from J, leaving 10 bases between them. CDR3 in amino acids: CSVLGDTNYGYTF. DNA for the CDR3: TGCAGCGTTCTGGGCGACACTAACTATGGCTACACCTTC.

The rearrangement uses TRBV27 and TRBJ2-1; D is uncertain. The germline CDR1 and CDR2 sequences are MNHEY and SMNVEV (reference sequence). The CDR3 is 13 amino acids. Trimming removed 3 bases from V and 4 bases from J, with 7 bases in between. Written as DNA, the CDR3 is TGTGCCAGCAGTTTTGGTCTATACAATGAGCAGTTCTTC. This sequence encodes CASSFGLYNEQFF.

This clone was recorded a few times. The rearrangement links TRBV7-9 to TRBJ2-5, with D perhaps given as TRBD1 or TRBD2 (6 bases each). Germline V lookup: CDR1 SEHNR, CDR2 FQNEAQ (reference sequence). Between the trimmed V and J ends, which lost 5 bases and 5 bases, there was a span of 12 bases. The CDR3 sequence is 13 residues long. As DNA, the CDR3 is TGTGCCAGCAGCCCCGGGGGCGCCGAGACCCAGTACTTC. Encoded protein: CASSPGGAETQYF.

The rearrangement uses TRBV6-4 and TRBJ1-2; no clear D. Trimming took off 10 bases at V and 7 bases at J, with 16 bases between the two ends. Per germline, CDR1 MRHNA and CDR2 SNTAGT. The CDR3 sequence is 12 residues long. The CDR3 nucleotides read TGTGCCACGAGGACGGCGTCGCTTGGCTACACCTTC. It is translated as CATRTASLGYTF.

Details on this clone: Other nucleotide sequences from this sample produce the same CDR3. The rearrangement joins TRBV19 to TRBJ2-7; D is perhaps TRBD1 (8 bases). With 7 bases removed from V and 5 bases from J, the gap between germline ends came to 36 bases. Germline CDR1 is LNHDA and CDR2 is SQIVND (reference sequence). The CDR3 has 20 residues. The CDR3 here is CASTKTGAYEGAGIPHEQYF. CDR3 in DNA: TGTGCCAGTACAAAGACAGGGGCCTACGAGGGAGCGGGAATTCCCCACGAGCAGTACTTC. Full variable domain (outside the CDR3, taken from reference TRBV19 and TRBJ2-7): DGGITQSPKYLFRKEGQNVTLSCEQNLNHDAMYWYRQDPGQGLRLIYYSQIVNDFQKGDIAEGYSVSREKKESFPLTVTSAQKNPTAFYLCASTKTGAYEGAGIPHEQYFGPGTRLTVT.